This T cell receptor beta chain is drawn from a study of T cells in Graves' hyperthyroidism and ophthalmopathy. TCR beta CDR3 sequences were amplified from RNA transcripts. During a first-round RT-PCR of the TCR CDR3, the HTBI primer set was used. MiXCR, applied by TCRdb to the multiplex PCR reads, yields one record per CDR3 protein. The sample consists of hundreds of thousands of distinct CDR3 sequences, over 12% of them appearing once. Trimming took off 9 bases at V and 3 bases at J, with 14 bases between the two ends. CDR3 length: 13 residues. CDR1 is LNHDA and CDR2 is SQIVND in the germline V gene (reference sequence).

The clonotype originates from a woman in her forties with Graves' ophthalmopathy. The chain combines TRBV19 with TRBJ2-5; TRBD1 is a possible D gene (6 bases). The sequencing input was blood. CDR3 bases: TGTGCCAGCCGCTTCAGGGGAAAAGAGACCCAGTACTTC. Residues: CASRFRGKETQYF.